These 10 T cell receptor beta chains came from one sample sequenced in a study of T cells in Graves' hyperthyroidism and ophthalmopathy. Amplification of TCR beta CDR3 regions was performed using RNA transcripts as template. During a first-round RT-PCR of the TCR CDR3, the HTBI primer set was used. TCRdb used MiXCR to reprocess the multiplex PCR reads, holding one entry per CDR3 protein. The table has roughly 500,000 distinct CDR3 sequences, 46% seen once. The sample taken for sequencing was peripheral blood or thyroid tissue (not recorded which). These receptors were collected from an adult woman with Graves' disease, either hyperthyroidism or ophthalmopathy (not recorded which).

This clonotype was seen only a few times. One end of the junction does not line up with germline, which may come from a read error. The V gene is TRBV7-9, the J gene TRBJ2-6; D ambiguous. The germline V gene has CDR1 SEHNR and CDR2 FQNEAQ (reference sequence). This CDR3 has 10 amino acids. The CDR3: CASSSSLEAF. The CDR3 region has the DNA TGTGCCAGCAGCTCTAGTCTAGAAGCTTTC.

This clonotype was recorded many times. CDR3 loop: CSVVSEESYEQYF. Written as DNA, the CDR3 is TGCAGCGTTGTTTCTGAGGAATCCTACGAGCAGTACTTC. The J gene is TRBJ2-7, the V gene TRBV29-1; D gene unclear. Germline V lookup: CDR1 SQVTM, CDR2 ANQGSEA. This CDR3 is built from 13 residues. V was clipped by 4 bases and J by 1 base, with 11 bases between them.

This clonotype was counted ten times or more. The chain links TRBV28 to TRBJ2-5, with D maybe TRBD1 (5 bases). The CDR3 has 12 residues. Trimming left V 10 bases short and J 2 bases short, with 11 bases between. Germline V CDR1 and CDR2: MDHEN, SYDVKM. The CDR3 sequence: CATQGWQETQYF. Written as DNA, the CDR3 is TGTGCCACCCAGGGTTGGCAAGAGACCCAGTACTTC.

Note on this clonotype: The junction differs from germline at one of its ends, possibly a read error. The V and J genes are TRBV10-2 and TRBJ1-1; no definite D call. Germline V gene data show CDR1 as WSHSY and CDR2 as SAAADI. The CDR3 loop spans 12 amino acids. For the CDR3, the DNA is TGTGCCACCAGAGGGAGGAACACTGAAGCTTTCTTT. Translated: CATRGRNTEAFF.

The V gene is TRBV5-1, the J gene TRBJ1-2; TRBD1 might be the D (5 bases). There are 13 residues in the CDR3. V lost 7 bases and J lost 3, with 13 bases in between. Germline loops: CDR1 SGHRS, CDR2 YFSETQ. Here the CDR3 DNA reads TGCGCCAGCGGGGCATCGGCCGACTATGGCTACACCTTC. Translation: CASGASADYGYTF.

This clonotype appeared a single time. V gene TRBV14 combines with J gene TRBJ1-5, with 7 bases fitting TRBD1. V was clipped by 3 bases and J by 4 bases; unmatched bases: 3. The CDR3 is 14 amino acids. Germline V gives CDR1 SGHDN, CDR2 FVKESK. CDR3 coding DNA: TGTGCCAGCAGCCATGGACAGGTTAATCAGCCCCAGCATTTT. It encodes CASSHGQVNQPQHF.

The V and J genes are TRBV10-3 and TRBJ2-5; D may be TRBD2 (6 bases). The end of the DNA fits TRBJ2-7 better, so the J call may be wrong. The CDR3 has 14 amino acids. Germline CDR1 is ENHRY and CDR2 is SYGVKD. The chain's CDR3 is CAISERGRSYEQYF. CDR3 nucleotide sequence: TGTGCCATCAGTGAGAGAGGGAGGTCCTACGAGCAGTACTTC.

J is TRBJ2-5 and V is TRBV10-2; D might be TRBD1 (5 bases). Germline CDR1 and CDR2: WSHSY and SAAADI. The CDR3 has 12 residues. V gave up 4 bases and J gave up 3 bases, with 6 bases separating them. The CDR3 DNA is TGCGCCAGCAGTGGGGGCAAAGAGACCCAGTACTTC. The encoded protein is CASSGGKETQYF.

The chain uses TRBV5-1 and TRBJ1-1; D not certain. Germline lookup yields CDR1 SGHRS and CDR2 YFSETQ. This CDR3 spans 14 amino acids. Trimming cost V 0 bases and J 7 bases, with 13 bases left between them. The chain's CDR3 is CASSLDSYLFEAFF. In DNA form, the CDR3 reads TGCGCCAGCAGCTTGGACAGTTATCTTTTTGAAGCTTTCTTT. Complete variable domain (other parts from reference TRBV5-1 and TRBJ1-1): KAGVTQTPRYLIKTRGQQVTLSCSPISGHRSVSWYQQTPGQGLQFLFEYFSETQRNKGNFPGRFSGRQFSNSRSEMNVSTLELGDSALYLCASSLDSYLFEAFFGQGTRLTVV.

The sample holds many counts of this clonotype. At one of its ends the junction is not consistent with the germline gene, which may arise from a read error. V is TRBV11-2 and J is TRBJ1-5; D is possibly TRBD1 (5 bases). Germline V gene lookup returns CDR1 SGHAT and CDR2 FQNNGV. The CDR3 spans 15 residues. This chain's CDR3 is CASSVDRHSNQPQHF. In DNA form, the CDR3 reads TGTGCCAGCAGCGTAGACAGACACAGCAATCAGCCCCAGCATTTT. Full variable domain (outside the CDR3, taken from reference TRBV11-2 and TRBJ1-5): EAGVAQSPRYKIIEKRQSVAFWCNPISGHATLYWYQQILGQGPKLLIQFQNNGVVDDSQLPKDRFSAERLKGVDSTLKIQPAKLEDSAVYLCASSVDRHSNQPQHFGDGTRLSIL.